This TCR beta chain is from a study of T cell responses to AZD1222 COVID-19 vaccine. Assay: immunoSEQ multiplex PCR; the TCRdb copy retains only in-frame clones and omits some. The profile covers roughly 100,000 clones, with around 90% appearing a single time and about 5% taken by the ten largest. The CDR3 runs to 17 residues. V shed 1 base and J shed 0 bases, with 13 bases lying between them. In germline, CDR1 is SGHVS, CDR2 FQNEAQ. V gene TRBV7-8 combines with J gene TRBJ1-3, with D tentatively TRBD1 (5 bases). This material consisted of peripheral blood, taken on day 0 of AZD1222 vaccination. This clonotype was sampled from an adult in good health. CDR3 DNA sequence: TGTGCCAGCAGCTTAGAAGACAGACGAACCTCTGGAAACACCATATATTTT. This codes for CASSLEDRRTSGNTIYF.